These 17 T cell receptor beta chains share one sample of origin, sequenced in a study of blood T cell repertoires in COVID-19. TCRdb keeps only in-frame clones here, not all; method: immunoSEQ multiplex PCR. The table shows tens of thousands of clones, with about 80% occurring only once. Sequenced material: peripheral blood. Receptors were obtained from a man under 40 with COVID-19, enrolled during active disease.

This clone was detected once. This sequence joins TRBV4-1 and TRBJ1-4; 10 nucleotides align to TRBD1. Germline V gene lookup returns CDR1 MGHRA and CDR2 YSYEKL. V lost 2 bases and J lost 8; bases outside the gene matches: 14. The CDR3 has 18 residues. The CDR3 DNA is TGCGCCAGCAGCCAATTCGGGACAGGGGAAAGGATAGGCGAAAAACTGTTTTTT. Its protein product is CASSQFGTGERIGEKLFF.

This chain joins TRBV28 and TRBJ1-2; D unclear. Trimming took 3 bases from V and 4 from J, leaving 6 bases between them. In germline, CDR1 is MDHEN, CDR2 SYDVKM. The CDR3 totals 12 residues. The CDR3 region has the DNA TGTGCCAGCAGTTTCCGAGCCTATGGCTACACCTTC. Residues: CASSFRAYGYTF.

The V gene is TRBV6-5, the J gene TRBJ2-1, with TRBD1 identical over 9 bases. The ends lost 2 bases at V and 6 bases at J; junction bases unmatched: 5. This CDR3 is 15 amino acids long. Looked up from germline, CDR1 is MNHEY and CDR2 is SVGAGI. The CDR3 DNA follows: TGTGCCAGCAGTTACCTGACAGGGGGGATCAATGAGCAGTTCTTC. It encodes CASSYLTGGINEQFF.

J is TRBJ1-3 and V is TRBV3-1 (or the pseudogene TRBV3-2); 9 bases agree with TRBD1. V gave up 4 bases and J gave up 4 bases; unmatched junction bases: 20. Germline CDR1 is LGHDT and CDR2 is YNNKEL (reference sequence). The CDR3 is 20 residues long. CDR3 sequence (DNA): TGTGCCAGCAGCCCCCGCCGGCCGGACAGGGGCCCCTCGCTAGGAAACACCATATATTTT. Protein product: CASSPRRPDRGPSLGNTIYF.

The gene calls are TRBV2 and TRBJ1-4, with 9 positions matching TRBD1. The J segment lost 3 bases and the V segment lost 5 bases, leaving 7 bases of the junction unmatched. The CDR3 sequence is 16 residues long. CDR1 is SNHLY and CDR2 is FYNNEI in the germline V gene. The CDR3 is CASSKTGGKANEKLFF. The CDR3 nucleotides read TGTGCCAGCAGTAAAACAGGGGGCAAGGCTAATGAAAAACTGTTTTTT.

V usage is TRBV7-6 and J usage is TRBJ2-2; 7 bases are shared with TRBD2. This CDR3 has 16 amino acids. The germline V gene encodes CDR1 SGHVS and CDR2 FNYEAQ. V gave up 5 bases and J gave up 5 bases; unmatched junction bases: 11. The chain's CDR3 is CASSRGTGGRTGELFF. The CDR3 nucleotides read TGTGCCAGCAGCAGAGGGACGGGGGGTCGGACCGGGGAGCTGTTTTTT.

There are a few counts of this clone. The chain carries TRBV28 and TRBJ1-1; D unclear. The CDR3 spans 14 residues. The germline CDR1 and CDR2 sequences are MDHEN and SYDVKM. The V gene lost 3 bases and the J gene lost 1 base, with 9 bases spanning the gap. The CDR3 spells CASSFSGGNTEAFF. Written as DNA, the CDR3 is TGTGCCAGCAGTTTTTCGGGTGGGAACACTGAAGCTTTCTTT.

The gene calls are TRBV5-4 and TRBJ2-3, with TRBD2 identical over 11 bases. This CDR3 spans 17 amino acids. Germline V gene lookup returns CDR1 SGHNT and CDR2 YYREEE (reference sequence). V lost 4 bases to trimming and J lost 1 base; unmatched junction nucleotides: 8. The CDR3 DNA sequence: TGTGCCAGCAGCAGTAGCGGGAGGGCCCAGGGCACAGATACGCAGTATTTT. This encodes CASSSSGRAQGTDTQYF.

This rearrangement joins TRBV14 to TRBJ1-6; no clear D gene. Trimming shortened V by 0 bases and J by 8 bases, and 8 bases separated the two germline ends. Germline V CDR1 and CDR2: SGHDN, FVKESK. The CDR3 length is 14 residues. DNA for the CDR3: TGTGCCAGCAGCCAAGAGTGGCAGTATTCACCCCTCCACTTT. The encoded protein is CASSQEWQYSPLHF.

The V and J genes are TRBV7-8 and TRBJ2-1; 9 bases align to TRBD1. Germline CDR1 is SGHVS and CDR2 is FQNEAQ. The junction had 16 bases not matched to a gene; V was cut back by 4 bases and J by 6 bases. The CDR3 totals 18 residues. CDR3: CASSSGQGRTRVRNEQFF. The CDR3 nucleotides are TGTGCCAGCAGCTCAGGACAGGGGAGAACTAGAGTACGCAATGAGCAGTTCTTC.

The chain recombines TRBV21-1 with TRBJ1-1; the table names TRBD1, a call not compared with the DNA. TRBV21-1 is noted as a pseudogene. The CDR3 length is 16 residues. CDR3 nucleotide sequence: TGTGCCAGCAGCAAACTGGACAGGTCCAGGAGCACTGAAGCTTTCTTT. Translated, it gives CASSKLDRSRSTEAFF.

The V call is TRBV24-1, the J call TRBJ2-1, with D possibly matching TRBD2 (5 bases). V was shortened by 4 bases and J by 9 bases, with 15 bases between the two germline ends. CDR1 and CDR2 from the germline V gene are KGHDR and SFDVKD. This CDR3 comprises 14 residues. CDR3 in amino acids: CATSDPVSAGEQFF. The CDR3 DNA is TGTGCCACCAGTGACCCCGTTAGCGCGGGTGAGCAGTTCTTC.

V and J are TRBV19 and TRBJ2-7, with 7 bases matching TRBD2. This CDR3 has 14 amino acids. V lost 3 bases to trimming and J lost 2 bases; unmatched junction nucleotides: 4. Looked up from germline, CDR1 is LNHDA and CDR2 is SQIVND (reference sequence). Here the CDR3 reads CASSILADAYEQYF. As DNA, the CDR3 is TGTGCCAGTAGTATCCTAGCGGACGCCTACGAGCAGTACTTC.

The V call is TRBV18, the J call TRBJ1-5; TRBD1 is a possible D gene (5 bases). CDR1 and CDR2 from the germline V gene are KGHSH and LQKENI. The CDR3 length is 13 residues. Trimming removed 4 bases from V and 5 bases from J, with 9 bases in between. The CDR3 DNA reads TGTGCCAGCTCACGGGGGGAGGATCAGCCCCAGCATTTT. This codes for CASSRGEDQPQHF.

The chain employs TRBV27 and TRBJ2-7, with D maybe TRBD1 (6 bases). V lost 5 bases to trimming and J lost 7 bases, with 21 bases between them. CDR1 is MNHEY and CDR2 is SMNVEV in the germline V gene (reference sequence). The CDR3 runs 15 residues. For the CDR3, the DNA is TGTGCCAGCAGTCCCACACCCCGGGCCGACAGGGAGCAGTACTTC. It encodes CASSPTPRADREQYF.

A note on this clone: The junction shows a germline mismatch at one end, possibly a read error. The chain employs TRBV2 and TRBJ1-5, with 7 positions matching TRBD1. Germline loops: CDR1 SNHLY, CDR2 FYNNEI. The CDR3 length is 15 residues. The chain's CDR3 is CASSESGQHSQTQHF. CDR3 DNA: TGTGCCAGCAGTGAATCGGGACAGCACTCTCAGACCCAGCATTTT. The full variable domain, rest sourced from reference TRBV2 and TRBJ1-5, is EPEVTQTPSHQVTQMGQEVILRCVPISNHLYFYWYRQILGQKVEFLVSFYNNEISEKSEIFDDQFSVERPDGSNFTLKIRSTKLEDSAMYFCASSESGQHSQTQHFGDGTRLSIL.

This rearrangement joins TRBV30 to TRBJ2-3; 8 nucleotides match TRBD2. The ends lost 2 bases at V and 5 bases at J; junction bases unmatched: 9. The germline V gene encodes CDR1 GTSNPN and CDR2 SVGIG (reference sequence). The CDR3 loop spans 15 amino acids. CDR3 nucleotides: TGTGCCTGGAGTAACCCCGGGCTAGCGGGAGATACGCAGTATTTT. This gives the protein CAWSNPGLAGDTQYF.